The 7 T cell receptor beta chains below were found in one sample sequenced in a study of monozygotic twins with inflammatory bowel disease. TCRdb reprocessed the 5' RACE reads and keeps a single row for each CDR3 protein, giving no DNA. The sample totals about 170,000 distinct CDR3 sequences; its top ten clones hold 2.8%. The sequenced sample was blood. All receptors derive from a human donor with ulcerative colitis or Crohn's disease, or a healthy co-twin of an affected twin (not recorded which).

The CDR3 region is CASSRTIANYGYTF. The V gene is TRBV6-1, the J gene TRBJ1-2. The germline V gene has CDR1 MNHNS and CDR2 SASEGT. The CDR3 length is 14 residues.

J is TRBJ2-2 and V is TRBV28. The CDR3 spans 12 residues. From germline, CDR1 is MDHEN and CDR2 SYDVKM. CDR3 sequence: CASSSGTGELFF.

The rearrangement links TRBV11-1 to TRBJ2-2; TCRdb's assignment of TRBD1 cannot be checked, as there is no DNA. Germline assignment: CDR1 SGHAT and CDR2 FQDESV (reference sequence). CDR3 length: 18 residues. CDR3 amino acids: CASSLGPGQGENTGELFF.

The rearrangement uses TRBV29-1 and TRBJ1-5; checking the TCRdb D call of TRBD1 is not possible without DNA. Germline CDR1 is SQVTM and CDR2 is ANQGSEA. The CDR3 is 12 residues long. This CDR3 reads CSVGGLGQPQHF. The full variable domain, with the rest looked up from reference TRBV29-1 and TRBJ1-5, is SAVISQKPSRDICQRGTSLTIQCQVDSQVTMMFWYRQQPGQSLTLIATANQGSEATYESGFVIDKFPISRPNLTFSTLTVSNMSPEDSSIYLCSVGGLGQPQHFGDGTRLSIL.

The J gene is TRBJ2-6, the V gene TRBV15. Germline CDR1 is LNHNV and CDR2 is YYDKDF (reference sequence). The CDR3 contains 16 residues. CDR3 sequence: CATSRAPRSGANVLTF.

The V call is TRBV5-1, the J call TRBJ1-4; as DNA is missing, the TRBD1 call by TCRdb cannot be tested. This CDR3 has 17 amino acids. The germline V gene has CDR1 SGHRS and CDR2 YFSETQ. This chain's CDR3 is CASSPDRGLSNNEKLFF.

V is TRBV7-3 and J is TRBJ2-3; no DNA is available, so the TRBD1 call from TCRdb remains unchecked. Germline CDR1 is SGHTA and CDR2 is FQGTGA. The CDR3 runs 12 residues. CDR3 amino acids: CASSHGGNTQYF.